This entry describes one T cell receptor (beta chain). Other DNA sequences in this sample translate to the same CDR3. The data derive from a study of blood T cell repertoires in COVID-19. Turning to the study itself: Collection of acute and convalescent COVID-19 samples took place in the United States, Italy and Spain. PBMCs, B-cell-depleted T cells, or T cells provided the cDNA or gDNA that made up the material.

Profiling relied on immunoSEQ multiplex PCR, and the TCRdb table lists in-frame clones only, not all of them. The sample includes nearly 200,000 clones, approximately 83% of them seen just once. The V end was cut by 2 bases, the J end by 1 base, with 9 bases between. Germline CDR1 reads SGDLS; CDR2 reads YYNGEE. There are 14 residues in the CDR3. The sequenced sample was PBMCs or T cells enriched from blood (not recorded which). This TCR derives from a man aged 40-55 years who had recovered from COVID-19. The chain combines TRBV9 with TRBJ1-1; weak D call: TRBD1 (6 bases). Here the CDR3 reads CASSVGQSNTEAFF. The DNA of the CDR3 is TGTGCCAGCAGCGTTGGACAGTCGAACACTGAAGCTTTCTTT.